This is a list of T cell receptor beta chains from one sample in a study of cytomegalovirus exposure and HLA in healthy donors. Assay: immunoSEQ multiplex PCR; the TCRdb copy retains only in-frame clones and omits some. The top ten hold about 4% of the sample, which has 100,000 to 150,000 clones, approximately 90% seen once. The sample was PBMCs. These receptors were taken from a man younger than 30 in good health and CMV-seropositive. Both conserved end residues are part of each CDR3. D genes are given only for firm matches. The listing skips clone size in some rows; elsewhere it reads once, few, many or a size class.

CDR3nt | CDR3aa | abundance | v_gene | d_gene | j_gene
TGTGCCAGCAGCTCCAGTGAACAAGAGACCCAGTACTTC | CASSSSEQETQYF | - | TRBV7-9 | - | TRBJ2-5
TGCGCCAGCAGCCAAAGGACAGAAGCTAACTATGGCTACACCTTC | CASSQRTEANYGYTF | - | TRBV4-3 | - | TRBJ1-2
TGTGCCAGCAGCCCGCCGGGGCGGATGGGCCCACAGGGGGACACTGAAGCTTTCTTT | CASSPPGRMGPQGDTEAFF | - | TRBV7-8 | TRBD1 | TRBJ1-1
TGCGCCAGCAGCTTGGGGACAGGGGAAACTGAAGCTTTCTTT | CASSLGTGETEAFF | - | TRBV5-1 | TRBD1 | TRBJ1-1
TGCGCCAGCAGCTTGGACGGGATCCAGCCCCAGCATTTT | CASSLDGIQPQHF | - | TRBV5-1 | - | TRBJ1-5
TGTGCCAGCATTCCGACAGGGACGTCCTACGAGCAGTACTTC | CASIPTGTSYEQYF | - | TRBV6-1 | TRBD1 | TRBJ2-7
TGCGCCAGCAGCCAAGATATAAGTTTTCGAGGGGATACGCAGTATTTT | CASSQDISFRGDTQYF | - | TRBV4-1 | - | TRBJ2-3
TGCGCCAGCAGCTTGGGTCTCCAAGAGACTGAAGCTTTCTTT | CASSLGLQETEAFF | - | TRBV5-1 | - | TRBJ1-1
TGTGCCAGCAGCTTGGGCGGGGGGGCTCTGGAGACCCAGTACTTC | CASSLGGGALETQYF | - | TRBV11-2 | TRBD2 | TRBJ2-5
TGCGCCAGCAGCTTGGAGGCCGGGGGGAACACCGGGGAGCTGTTTTTT | CASSLEAGGNTGELFF | - | TRBV5-1 | - | TRBJ2-2
TGTGCCAGCAGCTTTCGGGGGGCGGACCGTCAGCCCCAGCATTTT | CASSFRGADRQPQHF | - | TRBV11-3 | - | TRBJ1-5
TGTGCCAGCAGCTTGGTAGCGCAACCGACTTTGGGCTACACCTTC | CASSLVAQPTLGYTF | once | TRBV5-8 | - | TRBJ1-2
TGTGCCAGCAGTTACGACTTGAACAGGGGGCTCGGCTACACCTTC | CASSYDLNRGLGYTF | - | TRBV6-5 | TRBD1 | TRBJ1-2
TGTGCCAGCAGCCGGATAGCGGGGGAGTACAATGAGCAGTTCTTC | CASSRIAGEYNEQFF | - | TRBV7-9 | TRBD2 | TRBJ2-1
TGTGCCAGCTCACAGGGGTCCAATCAGCCCCAGCATTTT | CASSQGSNQPQHF | - | TRBV18 | - | TRBJ1-5
TGTGCCAGCAGCTCCGCGGGCCGGTGGGGAGAGACCCAGTACTTC | CASSSAGRWGETQYF | once | TRBV7-2 | - | TRBJ2-5
TGTGCCAGCAGCTTCGTCGGACTAGCGGGGGGCACAGATACGCAGTATTTT | CASSFVGLAGGTDTQYF | - | TRBV7-2 | TRBD2 | TRBJ2-3
TGCAGCGTTGGTAATTCGACTAGCACCTACGAGCAGTACTTC | CSVGNSTSTYEQYF | - | TRBV29-1 | TRBD2 | TRBJ2-7
TGTGCCAGCAGTTACTCTCCCAGCTCTGGAAACACCATATATTTT | CASSYSPSSGNTIYF | - | TRBV6-6 | - | TRBJ1-3
TGTGCCAGCAGCCCAGGCGGGTACGAGCAGTACTTC | CASSPGGYEQYF | once | TRBV6-5 | - | TRBJ2-7
TGTGCCAGCAGCTCGCGGATGGACGTCGGAGGTGAGCAGTTCTTC | CASSSRMDVGGEQFF | once | TRBV11-2 | - | TRBJ2-1
TGTGCCAGCAGTGGGAGCGGGGGGGCGCCCGATGAGCAGTTCTTC | CASSGSGGAPDEQFF | - | TRBV2 | TRBD2 | TRBJ2-1
TGCGCCAGCAACACCGGGACAGGGGCCTACAATGAGCAGTTCTTC | CASNTGTGAYNEQFF | - | TRBV5-1 | TRBD1 | TRBJ2-1
TGTGCCAGCAGCATACAGGGGCGGCCAACCTACGAGCAGTACTTC | CASSIQGRPTYEQYF | - | TRBV11-2 | TRBD1 | TRBJ2-7
TGTGCCAGCAGCTTATTGGGACTGGCGGAAGGCTACACCTTC | CASSLLGLAEGYTF | - | TRBV11-1 | - | TRBJ1-2
TGTGCCAGTAGTATGACGACCAGGGTTTTTGGTGAGCAGTTCTTC | CASSMTTRVFGEQFF | - | TRBV19 | - | TRBJ2-1
TGCGCCAGCAGCCCTATAGGGGTACAGGGGATCACCTACGAGCAGTACTTC | CASSPIGVQGITYEQYF | - | TRBV5-1 | TRBD1 | TRBJ2-7
TGTGCCAGCAGAGCCACCCCTTTCACAGGGGAGAAGGCTTTTCAGTACTTC | CASRATPFTGEKAFQYF | - | TRBV2 | TRBD1 | TRBJ2-7
TGTGCCAGCAGTTACGGCGGGGGCCAGAACACCGGGGAGCTGTTTTTT | CASSYGGGQNTGELFF | - | TRBV6-5 | - | TRBJ2-2
TGCAGCGTATCAGGGGGCAGAGGCACTGAAGCTTTCTTT | CSVSGGRGTEAFF | - | TRBV29-1 | TRBD1 | TRBJ1-1
TGTGCCAGCAGCCAAGATAGAACGGTTTCGCGGGAGTATAATTCACCCCTCCACTTT | CASSQDRTVSREYNSPLHF | - | TRBV14 | - | TRBJ1-6
TGTGCCAGTAGTATAATGGGACAGTCCTATGGCTACACCTTC | CASSIMGQSYGYTF | - | TRBV19 | TRBD1 | TRBJ1-2
TGTGCCAGCAGCTCATTAAGTGTGGGAGGAACCTACGAGCAGTACTTC | CASSSLSVGGTYEQYF | once | TRBV5-4 | - | TRBJ2-7
TGTGCCAGCAGCTTAAGGACAGGGAAAGTATATTTT | CASSLRTGKVYF | - | TRBV7-2 | TRBD1 | TRBJ1-3
TGTGCCAGCAGCTCCGGGTTAGGCTCCTACAATGAGCAGTTCTTC | CASSSGLGSYNEQFF | - | TRBV7-2 | - | TRBJ2-1
TGTGCCAGCCGTTTTGGGGGGGATTACGAGCAGTACTTC | CASRFGGDYEQYF | - | TRBV27 | TRBD2 | TRBJ2-7
TGCGCCAGCAGCTTGGTACGGGAGAACACTGAAGCTTTCTTT | CASSLVRENTEAFF | - | TRBV5-1 | - | TRBJ1-1
TGTGCCAGCAGTTCTAAAACAGGGTTCTATGGCTACACCTTC | CASSSKTGFYGYTF | - | TRBV27 | - | TRBJ1-2
TGCGCCAGCAGCTTGGCGACGACACCCGAGAACACTGAAGCTTTCTTT | CASSLATTPENTEAFF | - | TRBV5-1 | - | TRBJ1-1
TGTGCCAGTAGTATAGTATTCCACAGGGATCAGCCCCAGCATTTT | CASSIVFHRDQPQHF | - | TRBV19 | - | TRBJ1-5
TGTGCCAGCAGCTCCGGTCGAGCACTGAACTATGGCTACACCTTC | CASSSGRALNYGYTF | - | TRBV7-9 | - | TRBJ1-2
TGTGCCAGCAGCCAAGATCTAGCCCGGCCCTCCTACGAGCAGTACTTC | CASSQDLARPSYEQYF | - | TRBV4-2 | - | TRBJ2-7
TGTGCCAGCAGTTTGCAGGGACAGGGCGGGGAGCTGTTTTTT | CASSLQGQGGELFF | once | TRBV28 | TRBD1 | TRBJ2-2
TGTGCCAGCAGTTACGGACAGGGGAAGCCCCTCCACTTT | CASSYGQGKPLHF | - | TRBV6-5 | TRBD1 | TRBJ1-6
TGTGCCAGTAGTTGGGGGTCAAGGGGGCCCGCGGGGGAGACCCAGTACTTC | CASSWGSRGPAGETQYF | - | TRBV19 | - | TRBJ2-5
TGTGCCAGTAGTCCGGGGACAGGGGAAACAGATACGCAGTATTTT | CASSPGTGETDTQYF | - | TRBV19 | TRBD1 | TRBJ2-3
TGTGCCAGCAGCAACGATTTGAGCTATGGCTACACCTTC | CASSNDLSYGYTF | - | TRBV13 | - | TRBJ1-2
TGTGCCAGCAGTCCCGGGGGGTATAGCACAGATACGCAGTATTTT | CASSPGGYSTDTQYF | - | TRBV6-5 | TRBD2 | TRBJ2-3
TGTGCCAGCAGCTCAGGGACTAGCGGGGGCCACACAGATACGCAGTATTTT | CASSSGTSGGHTDTQYF | - | TRBV7-2 | TRBD2 | TRBJ2-3
TGTGCCAGCAGTCCGGACAGGGGCGTCACTGAAGCTTTCTTT | CASSPDRGVTEAFF | - | TRBV27 | TRBD1 | TRBJ1-1
TGTGCCAGCAGCACGGGGACAGGGGATTCACCCCTCCACTTT | CASSTGTGDSPLHF | - | TRBV7-8 | TRBD1 | TRBJ1-6
TGTGCCAGCAGCGAACGGACAGTCATGAACACTGAAGCTTTCTTT | CASSERTVMNTEAFF | - | TRBV5-6 | - | TRBJ1-1
TGCGCCAGCAGCACCCCCGGGACTAGCGGGGGGCAGCAGTTCTTC | CASSTPGTSGGQQFF | - | TRBV4-1 | TRBD2 | TRBJ2-1
TGTGCCAGTAGTCCCCCAAGGGACAAGAACACAGATACGCAGTATTTT | CASSPPRDKNTDTQYF | - | TRBV19 | - | TRBJ2-3
TGTGCCAGCAGTTCCCGGGACTTGCCCAACTCCTACGAGCAGTACTTC | CASSSRDLPNSYEQYF | - | TRBV6-5 | - | TRBJ2-7
TGTGCCAGCAGCTTAGTGGTGAGCAGGGAATATGGCTACACCTTC | CASSLVVSREYGYTF | - | TRBV7-9 | - | TRBJ1-2
TGTGCCAGCAGCCCAGGGGGCGGCTACACCTTC | CASSPGGGYTF | - | TRBV5-8 | TRBD1 | TRBJ1-2
TGTGCCAGCAGCCCCCTGGGACAGGGGACCGAGACCCAGTACTTC | CASSPLGQGTETQYF | - | TRBV27 | TRBD1 | TRBJ2-5
TGTGCCAGCACCGGGACAGGGGGATTCTACGAGCAGTACTTC | CASTGTGGFYEQYF | few | TRBV28 | TRBD1 | TRBJ2-7
TGCGCCAGCAGCGCTCCTCAGGGCAATGAGCAGTTCTTC | CASSAPQGNEQFF | - | TRBV4-1 | - | TRBJ2-1